These 23 T cell receptor beta chains were all obtained from the same sample, sequenced in a study of T cell changes during pregnancy in multiple sclerosis. Only in-frame clones appear in the TCRdb table, and some are missing; sequencing was by immunoSEQ multiplex PCR. Here the sample spans 40,000 or so clones, roughly 90% being singletons. The source was CD8+ T cells from peripheral blood mononuclear cells, collected in the first trimester of pregnancy. All receptors derive from a female donor with multiple sclerosis, enrolled in a pregnancy study.

This clone turned up a few times. CDR3 sequence: CASSPRDSQETQYF. The CDR3 nucleotides are TGTGCCAGCTCACCAAGGGACAGCCAAGAGACCCAGTACTTC. The chain recombines TRBV18 with TRBJ2-5; 7 bases agree with TRBD1. Germline V gene data show CDR1 as KGHSH and CDR2 as LQKENI. V shed 2 bases, J shed 1 base, and the junction held 1 base outside the gene matches. The CDR3 is 14 residues long.

In DNA form, the CDR3 reads TGCGCCAGCAGCCAATACGGGGGGGGCAATGAGCAGTTCTTC. Translated, it gives CASSQYGGGNEQFF. The chain has TRBV4-1 and TRBJ2-1; 8 bases fit TRBD2. The CDR3 is 14 residues long. From germline, CDR1 is MGHRA and CDR2 YSYEKL. V was pared by 2 bases and J by 6 bases, with 3 bases of the junction left unmatched.

The chain links TRBV5-6 to TRBJ1-5; D uncertain. The CDR3 length is 12 residues. V dropped 3 bases and J dropped 7 bases, with 8 bases sitting between them. Germline V gene data show CDR1 as SGHDT and CDR2 as YYEEEE. The CDR3 here is CASSSGGQPQHF. CDR3 DNA: TGTGCCAGCAGCTCAGGTGGCCAGCCCCAGCATTTT.

This clone showed up many times. The V and J genes are TRBV10-3 and TRBJ2-3; the D gene is possibly TRBD2 (7 bases). V dropped 0 bases and J dropped 1 base, with 14 bases sitting between them. This CDR3 has 17 residues. CDR1 and CDR2 from the germline V gene are ENHRY and SYGVKD. CDR3 sequence reads: CAISESAGAWGTDTQYF. The CDR3, as DNA: TGTGCCATCAGTGAGTCGGCGGGGGCTTGGGGCACAGATACGCAGTATTTT.

The V and J genes are TRBV13 and TRBJ1-5; D is perhaps TRBD1 (5 bases). Between the trimmed V and J ends, which lost 3 bases and 1 base, there was a span of 10 bases. Per the germline V gene, CDR1 is PRHDT and CDR2 is FYEKMQ (reference sequence). CDR3 length: 15 residues. The CDR3 is CASSLGRGSNQPQHF. The CDR3 DNA sequence: TGTGCCAGCAGCTTGGGGCGTGGCAGCAATCAGCCCCAGCATTTT.

This chain uses TRBV11-2 with TRBJ1-2, with D hard to call. Trimming removed 7 bases from V and 1 base from J, with 16 bases in between. The CDR3 length is 15 residues. Germline V gene data show CDR1 as SGHAT and CDR2 as FQNNGV. The CDR3 loop is CASNSYDLLNYGYTF. In nucleotides, the CDR3 is TGTGCCAGCAACTCATACGATTTACTTAACTATGGCTACACCTTC.

As concerns this clone: A read error may produce the germline difference seen at one junction end. The CDR3 DNA reads as TGTACCAGCAGCTTGGACCAGGAAAGCTATGGCTACACCTTC. Amino acid sequence: CTSSLDQESYGYTF. V and J are TRBV5-4 and TRBJ1-2; D gene uncertain. This CDR3 contains 14 residues. Per the germline V gene, CDR1 is SGHNT and CDR2 is YYREEE (reference sequence).

Judged by abundance, this clone is medium-sized (0.01 to 0.1%). This sequence joins TRBV29-1 and TRBJ2-7; no firm D call. The CDR3 length is 12 residues. From germline, CDR1 is SQVTM and CDR2 ANQGSEA. V was trimmed by 3 bases and J by 7 bases, leaving 13 bases between them. The CDR3 protein is CSVDPGLCEQYF. The CDR3 DNA reads TGCAGCGTTGACCCGGGTTTATGTGAGCAGTACTTC.

This clone has more than one count but fewer than ten. The chain couples TRBV6-1 to TRBJ2-1, with 12 bases aligning to TRBD2. After removal of 2 bases from V and 8 bases from J, the junction contained 7 bases not matched to a gene. Germline CDR1 MNHNS, CDR2 SASEGT. This CDR3 spans 16 amino acids. The CDR3, as DNA: TGTGCCAGCAGTGAATGGGGGACTAGCGGGTTCGATGAGCAGTTCTTC. As protein: CASSEWGTSGFDEQFF.

This clone is medium-sized (0.01 to 0.1%) in the sample. The chain couples TRBV10-3 to TRBJ2-3; 8 positions match TRBD1. CDR1 and CDR2 (germline): ENHRY, SYGVKD. V gave up 0 bases and J gave up 3 bases; unmatched junction bases: 8. This CDR3 region has 17 residues. The DNA of the CDR3 is TGTGCCATCAGTGAGTCTCCAGGGACAGGCATAACAGATACGCAGTATTTT. Translated, it gives CAISESPGTGITDTQYF.

The chain is built from TRBV7-8 and TRBJ2-5; the match to TRBD1 covers 9 bases. The CDR3 loop spans 14 amino acids. Germline CDR1 is SGHVS and CDR2 is FQNEAQ. V trimming: 5 bases; J trimming: 3 bases; junction bases outside the gene matches: 4. The CDR3 nucleotides read TGTGCCAGCAGCACCGGACAGGGGAAAGAGACCCAGTACTTC. It codes for CASSTGQGKETQYF.

This chain joins TRBV5-6 and TRBJ1-2; 10 bases map to TRBD1. The V gene's germline CDR1 is SGHDT and CDR2 YYEEEE. V gave up 4 bases and J gave up 8 bases; unmatched junction bases: 11. The CDR3 has 15 amino acids. The CDR3 DNA sequence: TGTGCCAGCAGCGACACCGGGACAGGGGTATTAGGCTACACCTTC. Translated: CASSDTGTGVLGYTF.

V and J are TRBV27 and TRBJ2-7; 8 bases map to TRBD1. CDR3 size: 15 residues. In germline, CDR1 is MNHEY, CDR2 SMNVEV (reference sequence). J was trimmed by 5 bases and V by 0 bases; bases with no gene match: 6. The CDR3 nucleotides read TGTGCCAGCAGTTTATCGACAGGGGTAGGCCACGAGCAGTACTTC. Encoded protein: CASSLSTGVGHEQYF.

The chain couples TRBV4-2 to TRBJ2-7; TRBD1 matches 8 bases. Germline V gene lookup returns CDR1 LGHNA and CDR2 YNFKEQ. V shed 2 bases, J shed 5 bases, and the junction held 5 bases outside the gene matches. The CDR3 contains 14 residues. The CDR3 is CASSQTGGRDEQYF. CDR3 nucleotides: TGTGCCAGCAGCCAAACAGGGGGGCGGGACGAGCAGTACTTC.

The chain couples TRBV9 to TRBJ2-1, with 11 bases fitting TRBD2. The junction had 4 bases not matched to a gene; V was cut back by 6 bases and J by 5 bases. The CDR3 is 14 residues long. Germline CDR1 SGDLS, CDR2 YYNGEE. The chain's CDR3 is CASTQTSGDNEQFF. The CDR3 DNA reads TGTGCCAGCACCCAGACTAGCGGGGACAATGAGCAGTTCTTC.

In its sample, this clone was seen once. This chain uses TRBV4-1 with TRBJ1-1; the match to TRBD1 covers 11 bases. V was clipped by 3 bases and J by 0 bases; unmatched bases: 3. The CDR3 sequence is 16 residues long. Germline V gene data show CDR1 as MGHRA and CDR2 as YSYEKL. The CDR3 DNA is TGCGCCAGCAGCCACGGACAGGGGGCAATGAACACTGAAGCTTTCTTT. Its translation: CASSHGQGAMNTEAFF.

This clone occurred once. The chain carries TRBV7-2 and TRBJ2-7, with D maybe TRBD1 (5 bases). This CDR3 contains 16 residues. CDR1 and CDR2 from the germline V gene are SGHTA and FQGNSA. V was trimmed by 0 bases and J by 0 bases, leaving 12 bases between them. The CDR3 region is CASSLASRAPSYEQYF. DNA of the CDR3: TGTGCCAGCAGCTTAGCATCCAGGGCGCCCTCCTACGAGCAGTACTTC.

The gene calls are TRBV2 and TRBJ1-6; D not resolved. Per germline, CDR1 SNHLY and CDR2 FYNNEI. The CDR3 is 13 amino acids. The V end lost 6 bases, the J end lost 4 bases, and 7 bases lay between the germline ends. DNA for the CDR3: TGTGCCAGCAGGGTCGGTTATAATTCACCCCTCCACTTT. This sequence encodes CASRVGYNSPLHF.

The chain recombines TRBV6-4 with TRBJ2-3; 11 bases are shared with TRBD2. The CDR3 spans 16 residues. Germline CDR1 MRHNA, CDR2 SNTAGT. V gave up 3 bases and J gave up 3 bases; unmatched junction bases: 5. CDR3 nucleotides: TGTGCCAGCAGTGAAGGTAGCGGGGGGGCGACAGATACGCAGTATTTT. It yields the protein CASSEGSGGATDTQYF.

This clone appeared a single time. This chain uses TRBV6-4 with TRBJ2-3; a possible D gene is TRBD2 (6 bases). Per the germline V gene, CDR1 is MRHNA and CDR2 is SNTAGT. V dropped 8 bases and J dropped 4 bases, with 16 bases sitting between them. The CDR3 runs to 14 residues. CDR3 amino acids: CASAPEGSADTQYF. DNA of the CDR3: TGTGCCAGCGCCCCGGAGGGCAGCGCAGATACGCAGTATTTT.

This clone was seen a handful of times. The chain has TRBV11-2 and TRBJ1-1; D not resolved. There are 11 residues in the CDR3. V was shortened by 5 bases and J by 6 bases, with 7 bases between the two germline ends. Germline assignment: CDR1 SGHAT and CDR2 FQNNGV. CDR3 coding DNA: TGTGCCAGCAGCCCCTCGGCTGAAGCTTTCTTT. It yields the protein CASSPSAEAFF.

The chain uses TRBV7-2 and TRBJ2-3, with D perhaps matching TRBD1 (5 bases). The CDR3 has 14 residues. Per the germline V gene, CDR1 is SGHTA and CDR2 is FQGNSA. Trimming stripped 5 bases from V and 4 bases from J, with 13 bases between. This CDR3 is CASSPRQGADTQYF. The DNA for the CDR3 is TGTGCCAGCAGCCCCCGGCAGGGCGCAGATACGCAGTATTTT.

This clone is a singleton in its sample. The chain is built from TRBV6-5 and TRBJ1-1; D not resolved. V lost 2 bases and J lost 1, with 14 bases in between. This CDR3 is built from 16 residues. Per germline, CDR1 MNHEY and CDR2 SVGAGI. The DNA for the CDR3 is TGTGCCAGCAGTTACATGGAAAAGGGAGGGAACACTGAAGCTTTCTTT. Its translation is CASSYMEKGGNTEAFF.